What follows are 30 T cell receptor beta chains derived from one specimen sequenced in a study of beta chain features in type 1 diabetes. Since all of the isolated RNA was reverse transcribed, expressed TCRB transcripts were what got sequenced. This table comes from immunoSEQ multiplex PCR, and its TCRdb copy is limited to in-frame clones, with some not included. Of hundreds of thousands of clones listed, around 15% are singletons. The sample taken for sequencing was naive CD4+ T cells from blood. Receptors originate from a man younger than 35 in good health.

CDR3 sequence (DNA): TGTGCCAGCAGTGAGCCGGGCAATGAGCAGTTCTTC. Its protein is CASSEPGNEQFF. The V gene is TRBV6-1, the J gene TRBJ2-1; D gene unclear. The CDR3 runs to 12 residues. The V gene lost 3 bases and the J gene lost 6 bases, with 6 bases spanning the gap. Germline V gene lookup returns CDR1 MNHNS and CDR2 SASEGT.

The chain recombines TRBV4-1 with TRBJ1-5; D gene ambiguous. Germline V gene lookup returns CDR1 MGHRA and CDR2 YSYEKL. The CDR3 consists of 17 residues. Trimming took off 1 base at V and 0 bases at J, with 13 bases between the two ends. In DNA form, the CDR3 reads TGCGCCAGCAGCCAAGTCGGCAGCTTTTATAGCAATCAGCCCCAGCATTTT. Translation gives CASSQVGSFYSNQPQHF.

This clone has more than one count but fewer than ten. V is TRBV2 and J is TRBJ2-1; D uncertain. This CDR3 comprises 14 residues. Trimming pared 7 bases from V and 1 base from J, leaving 11 bases between. Germline assignment: CDR1 SNHLY and CDR2 FYNNEI. The CDR3 nucleotides are TGTGCCAGCACCCCCGGCGTTTCCTACAATGAGCAGTTCTTC. It encodes CASTPGVSYNEQFF.

The chain has TRBV10-3 and TRBJ2-5, with D perhaps TRBD1 or TRBD2 (6 bases each). V was cut by 3 bases and J by 4 bases, with 12 bases left in between. The CDR3 sequence is 14 residues long. CDR1 and CDR2 from the germline V gene are ENHRY and SYGVKD. The DNA of the CDR3 is TGTGCCATCAGTGACCCCGGGGGCCGAGAGACCCAGTACTTC. It encodes CAISDPGGRETQYF.

The chain links TRBV10-3 to TRBJ1-5, with D perhaps matching TRBD1 (5 bases). Trimming took off 6 bases at V and 7 bases at J, with 22 bases between the two ends. In germline, CDR1 is ENHRY, CDR2 SYGVKD. The CDR3 contains 16 residues. CDR3 residues: CAISAIGDPPWQPQHF. In DNA, the CDR3 is TGTGCCATCAGCGCCATAGGGGACCCCCCATGGCAGCCCCAGCATTTT.

This clone has just a few counts. The gene calls are TRBV27 and TRBJ2-3; the D gene could be TRBD1 or TRBD2 (5 bases each). Germline-derived CDR1 and CDR2 are MNHEY and SMNVEV (reference sequence). The CDR3 runs to 16 residues. V was cut by 3 bases and J by 0 bases, with 13 bases left in between. The CDR3 loop reads CASSFVGGTSTDTQYF. CDR3 DNA: TGTGCCAGCAGTTTCGTTGGGGGAACTAGCACAGATACGCAGTATTTT.

This clone was counted only a few times. The chain employs TRBV27 and TRBJ1-5; 7 bases fit TRBD1. Germline loops: CDR1 MNHEY, CDR2 SMNVEV (reference sequence). The CDR3 has 16 amino acids. After removal of 5 bases from V and 2 bases from J, the junction contained 9 bases not matched to a gene. CDR3: CASSTVRDRGNQPQHF. The DNA of the CDR3 is TGTGCCAGCAGTACCGTCCGGGACAGAGGCAATCAGCCCCAGCATTTT.

This clone came up a few times. The rearrangement links TRBV7-3 to TRBJ2-7; the match to TRBD2 covers 13 bases. Germline assignment: CDR1 SGHTA and CDR2 FQGTGA. V lost 3 bases and J lost 4; bases outside the gene matches: 3. The CDR3 runs to 15 residues. CDR3 DNA: TGTGCCAGCAGCTTTACTAGCGGGAGGGCTTACGAGCAGTACTTC. Amino acid sequence: CASSFTSGRAYEQYF.

This clone has more than one count but fewer than ten. V usage is TRBV27 and J usage is TRBJ2-3; the D gene is possibly TRBD1 (8 bases). The V and J ends lost 1 base and 5 bases respectively, with 16 bases between them. This CDR3 is built from 16 residues. CDR1 is MNHEY and CDR2 is SMNVEV in the germline V gene (reference sequence). CDR3: CASSLFRTGRVDTQYF. The CDR3 DNA follows: TGTGCCAGCAGTTTATTCCGGACAGGGAGGGTAGATACGCAGTATTTT.

The chain has TRBV15 and TRBJ1-2, with D perhaps TRBD1 (5 bases). This CDR3 is built from 14 residues. Per germline, CDR1 LNHNV and CDR2 YYDKDF (reference sequence). V was pared by 4 bases and J by 4 bases, with 13 bases between. The CDR3 loop reads CATSTLDKGYGYTF. CDR3 nucleotide sequence: TGTGCCACCAGCACTCTGGACAAGGGCTATGGCTACACCTTC. Combining the CDR3 with reference TRBV15 and TRBJ1-2 gives the whole variable domain DAMVIQNPRYQVTQFGKPVTLSCSQTLNHNVMYWYQQKSSQAPKLLFHYYDKDFNNEADTPDNFQSRRPNTSFCFLDIRSPGLGDTAMYLCATSTLDKGYGYTFGSGTRLTVV.

There are a few counts of this clone. This sequence joins TRBV11-2 and TRBJ2-7; 10 positions match TRBD1. This CDR3 has 16 amino acids. CDR1 and CDR2 (germline): SGHAT, FQNNGV. Germline trimming cut 5 bases from V and 3 bases from J; bases unmatched to any gene: 10. CDR3 coding DNA: TGTGCCAGCAGCCGCCCGCCTGGACAGGGGGACTACGAGCAGTACTTC. It specifies CASSRPPGQGDYEQYF.

This clone was found a few times. At the DNA level, this CDR3 is encoded by other sequences in the same sample as well. The chain couples TRBV18 to TRBJ2-7, with D possibly being TRBD2 (5 bases). This CDR3 comprises 12 residues. The germline gives CDR1 KGHSH, CDR2 LQKENI. V lost 3 bases, J lost 4 bases, and 7 bases lay in between. CDR3 nucleotide sequence: TGTGCCAGCTCACCTCGGGAATACGAGCAGTACTTC. Protein product: CASSPREYEQYF.

This clone was observed a few times. This rearrangement joins TRBV4-3 to TRBJ2-3; D is possibly TRBD1 or TRBD2 (5 bases each). The V end lost 0 bases, the J end lost 10 bases, and 11 bases lay between the germline ends. The CDR3 length is 13 residues. From germline, CDR1 is LGHNA and CDR2 YSLEER. This CDR3 is CASSQDHGGSQYF. Here the CDR3 DNA reads TGCGCCAGCAGCCAAGATCATGGGGGTTCGCAGTATTTT.

The chain has TRBV7-9 and TRBJ2-6; no reliable D call. This CDR3 has 15 residues. Trimming removed 5 bases from V and 2 bases from J, with 10 bases in between. CDR1 and CDR2 (germline): SEHNR, FQNEAQ (reference sequence). The CDR3 loop reads CASSRVTTGANVLTF. DNA of the CDR3: TGTGCCAGCAGCCGCGTCACAACTGGGGCCAACGTCCTGACTTTC. Supplemented by reference TRBV7-9 and TRBJ2-6, the full variable domain reads DTGVSQNPRHKITKRGQNVTFRCDPISEHNRLYWYRQTLGQGPEFLTYFQNEAQLEKSRLLSDRFSAERPKGSFSTLEIQRTEQGDSAMYLCASSRVTTGANVLTFGAGSRLTVL.

This clone has just a few counts. The V and J genes are TRBV7-9 and TRBJ1-4, with D perhaps TRBD1 (6 bases). The CDR3 is made up of 14 amino acids. Germline lookup yields CDR1 SEHNR and CDR2 FQNEAQ (reference sequence). V was cut by 5 bases and J by 6 bases, with 13 bases left in between. The CDR3 DNA is TGTGCCAGCAGCCCTAGATGGGGGCATGAAAAACTGTTTTTT. This codes for CASSPRWGHEKLFF.

The chain uses TRBV13 and TRBJ1-3; no clear D gene. Deletions cut 3 bases from V and 0 bases from J, with 6 bases between. Looked up from germline, CDR1 is PRHDT and CDR2 is FYEKMQ (reference sequence). The CDR3 is made up of 14 amino acids. The DNA for the CDR3 is TGTGCCAGCAGCTTGGGGATCTCTGGAAACACCATATATTTT. Protein sequence: CASSLGISGNTIYF.

This clone was counted a few times. The chain carries TRBV29-1 and TRBJ1-1; 7 bases fit TRBD1. This CDR3 spans 15 amino acids. Per germline, CDR1 SQVTM and CDR2 ANQGSEA. V dropped 3 bases and J dropped 11; count of bases not matched to a gene: 18. The chain's CDR3 is CSVDRWAGGAQWAFF. The CDR3 DNA reads as TGCAGCGTTGATAGGTGGGCAGGGGGAGCCCAGTGGGCTTTCTTT.

This chain joins TRBV18 and TRBJ1-1; no reliable D call. Trimming stripped 3 bases from V and 1 base from J, with 9 bases between. The CDR3 sequence is 14 residues long. Per the germline V gene, CDR1 is KGHSH and CDR2 is LQKENI. The CDR3 sequence is CASSPYHRNTEAFF. CDR3 nucleotides: TGTGCCAGCTCACCGTACCACAGGAACACTGAAGCTTTCTTT.

The chain links TRBV5-4 to TRBJ2-6; 7 bases match TRBD1. With V trimmed by 2 bases and J by 2 bases, 1 base remained unmatched. Germline V gives CDR1 SGHNT, CDR2 YYREEE (reference sequence). The CDR3 contains 15 residues. CDR3 coding DNA: TGTGCCAGCAGCTTCACAGGGGCTGGGGCCAACGTCCTGACTTTC. This encodes CASSFTGAGANVLTF.

The rearrangement joins TRBV10-3 to TRBJ2-1; 13 bases line up with TRBD2. J was trimmed by 7 bases and V by 2 bases; bases with no gene match: 11. This CDR3 is 18 amino acids long. Germline lookup yields CDR1 ENHRY and CDR2 SYGVKD. CDR3 protein: CAISEVTRTSGSRNEQFF. The CDR3 DNA sequence: TGTGCCATCAGTGAGGTTACTAGGACTAGCGGGAGTAGGAATGAGCAGTTCTTC.

This clone was seen a handful of times. This sequence joins TRBV7-2 and TRBJ2-3; 7 nucleotides line up with TRBD1. Losses at the gene ends were 4 bases for V and 4 bases for J; bases not matched to a gene: 5. This CDR3 contains 14 residues. Looked up from germline, CDR1 is SGHTA and CDR2 is FQGNSA. The CDR3 DNA reads TGTGCCAGCAGCTCCGCCGGGACAGCAGATACGCAGTATTTT. Translation gives CASSSAGTADTQYF.

This clone was recorded a few times. The chain uses TRBV7-9 and TRBJ1-2, with a weak D call TRBD1 (5 bases). This CDR3 region has 15 residues. V was cut by 4 bases and J by 5 bases, with 17 bases left in between. Germline V gene lookup returns CDR1 SEHNR and CDR2 FQNEAQ (reference sequence). Here the CDR3 reads CASSSETGGSYGYTF. DNA for the CDR3: TGTGCCAGCAGCTCCGAGACCGGGGGGTCGTATGGCTACACCTTC.

This clone was counted a few times. The chain links TRBV4-2 to TRBJ2-7, with 8 bases that match TRBD1. With V trimmed by 0 bases and J by 3 bases, 7 bases remained unmatched. Germline lookup yields CDR1 LGHNA and CDR2 YNFKEQ. This CDR3 has 16 amino acids. DNA for the CDR3: TGTGCCAGCAGCCAAGAATTCGGACAGGGAGGCTACGAGCAGTACTTC. Translated: CASSQEFGQGGYEQYF.

This clone was observed a few times. CDR3 protein: CASSLSRGHSPLHF. The CDR3 nucleotides are TGTGCCAGCAGCTTATCCAGGGGGCATTCACCCCTCCACTTT. The gene calls are TRBV7-2 and TRBJ1-6; 8 nucleotides agree with TRBD1. Germline V lookup: CDR1 SGHTA, CDR2 FQGNSA. There are 14 residues in the CDR3. J was trimmed by 8 bases and V by 2 bases; bases with no gene match: 2.

V and J are TRBV5-1 and TRBJ2-4; 12 positions match TRBD2. Germline lookup yields CDR1 SGHRS and CDR2 YFSETQ. V lost 4 bases and J lost 15; bases outside the gene matches: 5. The CDR3 runs 12 residues. In DNA form, the CDR3 reads TGCGCCAGCAGCATGACTAGCGGGAGTCTGTACTTC. This encodes CASSMTSGSLYF.

The chain combines TRBV5-1 with TRBJ1-4; D unresolved. The CDR3 is 13 residues long. Germline V gives CDR1 SGHRS, CDR2 YFSETQ. V gave up 3 bases and J gave up 6 bases, with 9 bases separating them. As DNA, the CDR3 is TGCGCCAGCAGCTCCCTTGTGCATGAAAAACTGTTTTTT. Its protein is CASSSLVHEKLFF.

The chain uses TRBV20-1 and TRBJ1-4; D uncertain. Trimming stripped 1 base from V and 7 bases from J, with 4 bases between. The length of the CDR3 is 11 residues. Germline V lookup: CDR1 DFQATT, CDR2 SNEGSKA (reference sequence). The CDR3 coding sequence is TGCAGTGCTAGAGGGTGTGAAAAACTGTTTTTT. Translating gives CSARGCEKLFF.

This clone was seen a few times. The chain has TRBV7-9 and TRBJ1-5; D gene unclear. CDR1 is SEHNR and CDR2 is FQNEAQ in the germline V gene (reference sequence). Trimming cost V 3 bases and J 3 bases, with 6 bases left between them. The CDR3 has 13 amino acids. The CDR3: CASSFGYNQPQHF. In DNA form, the CDR3 reads TGTGCCAGCAGCTTTGGGTACAATCAGCCCCAGCATTTT.

This clone was seen a handful of times. J is TRBJ1-5 and V is TRBV28; D not resolved. CDR1 is MDHEN and CDR2 is SYDVKM in the germline V gene. The CDR3 consists of 15 residues. V lost 6 bases to trimming and J lost 2 bases, with 14 bases between them. CDR3 protein: CASRTPAGGNQPQHF. DNA of the CDR3: TGTGCCAGCAGAACCCCGGCCGGGGGCAATCAGCCCCAGCATTTT.

The chain is built from TRBV27 and TRBJ2-7; D perhaps matches TRBD2 (6 bases). This CDR3 spans 14 amino acids. V was trimmed by 2 bases and J by 2 bases, leaving 10 bases between them. Germline-derived CDR1 and CDR2 are MNHEY and SMNVEV (reference sequence). The CDR3 here is CASSLQRGAYEQYF. The CDR3 DNA reads TGTGCCAGCAGTTTACAGCGCGGGGCCTACGAGCAGTACTTC.